What follows are 20 T cell receptor beta chains derived from one specimen sequenced in a study of T cells in Graves' hyperthyroidism and ophthalmopathy. TCR beta CDR3 region amplification was performed from RNA transcripts. The TCR CDR3 first-round RT-PCR relied on the HTBI primer set. TCRdb reprocessed the multiplex PCR reads via MiXCR and lists one record per CDR3 protein. In the table there are about 290,000 distinct CDR3 sequences, roughly 15% of which are singletons. The sequenced sample consisted of blood. The receptors here all came from a woman aged 40 to 50 with Graves' hyperthyroidism.

This clonotype was seen repeatedly, ten times or more. The rearrangement uses TRBV11-2 and TRBJ2-2; D possibly matches TRBD1 or TRBD2 (5 bases each). V lost 3 bases, J lost 5 bases, and 16 bases lay in between. CDR1 and CDR2 from the germline V gene are SGHAT and FQNNGV. This CDR3 region has 16 residues. Here the CDR3 DNA reads TGTGCCAGCAGCTTGGTCCAGGGCCCGGGGACCGGGGAGCTGTTTTTT. Encoded protein: CASSLVQGPGTGELFF. Full variable domain (rest looked up from reference TRBV11-2 and TRBJ2-2): EAGVAQSPRYKIIEKRQSVAFWCNPISGHATLYWYQQILGQGPKLLIQFQNNGVVDDSQLPKDRFSAERLKGVDSTLKIQPAKLEDSAVYLCASSLVQGPGTGELFFGEGSRLTVL.

This clonotype showed up many times. The chain recombines TRBV11-2 with TRBJ2-5, with D possibly TRBD1 on 5 matching bases. V was trimmed by 5 bases and J by 0 bases, leaving 10 bases between them. Germline CDR1 SGHAT, CDR2 FQNNGV. This CDR3 is built from 14 residues. CDR3 residues: CASSPSGYQETQYF. CDR3 nucleotide sequence: TGTGCCAGCAGCCCGTCAGGGTACCAAGAGACCCAGTACTTC.

This clonotype was picked up many times. The chain uses TRBV12-3 or TRBV12-4 and TRBJ2-3; a weak D match, TRBD1 (6 bases). V gave up 2 bases and J gave up 2 bases, with 17 bases separating them. This CDR3 region has 17 residues. The CDR3 region is CASSLSSGVISTDTQYF. The CDR3 region has the DNA TGTGCCAGCAGTTTAAGTTCAGGGGTGATATCCACAGATACGCAGTATTTT.

This clonotype was seen repeatedly, ten times or more. In DNA form, the CDR3 reads TGTGCCTGGGTGCGGGTGCCCTGGGAGACCCAGTACTTC. Its protein product is CAWVRVPWETQYF. The chain is built from TRBV30 and TRBJ2-5; D is perhaps TRBD2 (5 bases). The CDR3 contains 13 residues. V dropped 5 bases and J dropped 5 bases, with 15 bases sitting between them. Germline assignment: CDR1 GTSNPN and CDR2 SVGIG (reference sequence). The complete variable domain, with remaining parts taken from reference TRBV30 and TRBJ2-5, reads SQTIHQWPATLVQPVGSPLSLECTVEGTSNPNLYWYRQAAGRGLQLLFYSVGIGQISSEVPQNLSASRPQDRQFILSSKKLLLSDSGFYLCAWVRVPWETQYFGPGTRLLVL.

This clonotype was recorded a few times. J is TRBJ1-1 and V is TRBV6-1, with D perhaps TRBD1 (5 bases). Trimming left V 6 bases short and J 7 bases short, with 18 bases between. The CDR3 sequence is 14 residues long. The germline V gene has CDR1 MNHNS and CDR2 SASEGT. CDR3 region: CASRDDSLWSEAFF. The CDR3 DNA is TGTGCCAGCAGAGACGACAGCTTATGGAGTGAAGCTTTCTTT.

This clonotype showed up just a few times. This chain uses TRBV3-1 with TRBJ1-5; D gene ambiguous. CDR1 and CDR2 from the germline V gene are LGHDT and YNNKEL (reference sequence). The CDR3 totals 13 residues. Trimming left V 1 base short and J 5 bases short, with 6 bases between. The DNA of the CDR3 is TGTGCCAGCAGCCAAGGCACCCATCAGCCCCAGCATTTT. Its protein is CASSQGTHQPQHF.

This clonotype has ten or more counts. V and J are TRBV7-2 and TRBJ1-3; no reliable D call. The germline V and J ends were trimmed by 5 bases and 0 bases, with 17 bases remaining between them. The germline V gene encodes CDR1 SGHTA and CDR2 FQGNSA. The CDR3 sequence is 17 residues long. The CDR3 loop is CASSPSWGSYSGNTIYF. The CDR3 DNA is TGTGCCAGCAGCCCGAGTTGGGGATCCTACTCTGGAAACACCATATATTTT.

This clonotype was seen ten or more times. The chain employs TRBV3-1 and TRBJ2-1, with D unresolved. From germline, CDR1 is LGHDT and CDR2 YNNKEL (reference sequence). This CDR3 is 13 amino acids long. V lost 0 bases and J lost 3, with 3 bases in between. The CDR3 loop is CASSQDNYNEQFF. The CDR3 DNA is TGTGCCAGCAGCCAAGACAACTACAATGAGCAGTTCTTC.

This clonotype was seen only a few times. This chain connects TRBV29-1 to TRBJ2-6; D is unclear. This CDR3 has 13 residues. Trimming left V 4 bases short and J 0 bases short, with 4 bases between. Germline V gene lookup returns CDR1 SQVTM and CDR2 ANQGSEA. The chain's CDR3 is CSVVGSGANVLTF. The DNA for the CDR3 is TGCAGCGTTGTTGGCTCTGGGGCCAACGTCCTGACTTTC.

The chain uses TRBV10-3 and TRBJ1-2; 9 bases fit TRBD1. Germline values: CDR1 ENHRY, CDR2 SYGVKD. Trimming cost V 10 bases and J 5 bases; bases outside gene matches: 11. The CDR3 runs 14 residues. CDR3 DNA sequence: TGTGCCAGCTGGACAGGGGTAGGCTCTTATGGCTACACCTTC. The encoded protein is CASWTGVGSYGYTF.

V gene TRBV19 combines with J gene TRBJ1-5; tentative D call: TRBD1 (5 bases). The V gene lost 4 bases and the J gene lost 6 bases, with 10 bases spanning the gap. Germline assignment: CDR1 LNHDA and CDR2 SQIVND (reference sequence). This CDR3 comprises 13 residues. In DNA, the CDR3 is TGTGCCAGTAGTACGACAGTTTTTCAGCCCCAGCATTTT. Translated, it gives CASSTTVFQPQHF.

This clonotype came up many times. V and J are TRBV9 and TRBJ1-1; 8 bases are a match to TRBD1. The germline V gene encodes CDR1 SGDLS and CDR2 YYNGEE. V shed 4 bases and J 1 base; nucleotides not matched to a gene: 9. CDR3 length: 16 residues. The CDR3: CASSPDPGTGNTEAFF. CDR3 DNA: TGTGCCAGCAGCCCCGACCCCGGGACAGGGAACACTGAAGCTTTCTTT.

This clonotype has at least ten counts. The rearrangement links TRBV5-1 to TRBJ1-4; TRBD1 aligns across 7 bases. CDR1 SGHRS and CDR2 YFSETQ come from the germline V gene. The J segment lost 0 bases and the V segment lost 4 bases, leaving 3 bases of the junction unmatched. The CDR3 totals 15 residues. The CDR3 bases are TGCGCCAGCAGCACTCAGGGGGCAACTAATGAAAAACTGTTTTTT. This sequence encodes CASSTQGATNEKLFF.

This clonotype was seen many times. The CDR3 region is CASSLRRRGPEQYF. The CDR3 nucleotides are TGTGCCAGCAGCTTAAGGCGACGGGGCCCCGAGCAGTACTTC. The chain has TRBV11-2 and TRBJ2-7; D assignment may be TRBD1 or TRBD2 (5 bases each). The CDR3 sequence is 14 residues long. The germline CDR1 and CDR2 sequences are SGHAT and FQNNGV. The V end lost 2 bases, the J end lost 6 bases, and 14 bases lay between the germline ends.

This clonotype was seen a handful of times. J is TRBJ1-2 and V is TRBV10-3; 7 bases line up with TRBD1. This CDR3 has 14 residues. Trimming cost V 4 bases and J 1 base; bases outside gene matches: 3. The germline gives CDR1 ENHRY, CDR2 SYGVKD. The CDR3 DNA follows: TGTGCCATCAGTGGGGGGACAGTTAACTATGGCTACACCTTC. This translates into CAISGGTVNYGYTF.

At least ten counts were recorded for this clonotype. This rearrangement joins TRBV11-2 to TRBJ2-7; a possible D gene is TRBD2 (7 bases). Germline V gene data show CDR1 as SGHAT and CDR2 as FQNNGV. With 1 base removed from V and 3 bases from J, the gap between germline ends came to 13 bases. The CDR3 sequence is 15 residues long. This CDR3 is CASSLAAGAGYEQYF. CDR3 DNA: TGTGCCAGCAGCTTAGCGGCGGGGGCTGGCTACGAGCAGTACTTC. The whole variable domain, filled in from reference TRBV11-2 and TRBJ2-7, reads EAGVAQSPRYKIIEKRQSVAFWCNPISGHATLYWYQQILGQGPKLLIQFQNNGVVDDSQLPKDRFSAERLKGVDSTLKIQPAKLEDSAVYLCASSLAAGAGYEQYFGPGTRLTVT.

This clonotype was detected ten times or more. The chain uses TRBV5-1 and TRBJ2-7; 9 bases are a match to TRBD1. V trimming: 4 bases; J trimming: 2 bases; junction bases outside the gene matches: 7. Germline V CDR1 and CDR2: SGHRS, YFSETQ. This CDR3 is 15 amino acids long. The CDR3 spells CASSPGDRATYEQYF. The CDR3 bases are TGCGCCAGCAGCCCGGGGGACAGGGCGACCTACGAGCAGTACTTC.

The chain links TRBV28 to TRBJ2-1, with TRBD2 matching 14 bases. Germline CDR1 is MDHEN and CDR2 is SYDVKM. The CDR3 consists of 15 residues. The ends lost 4 bases at V and 6 bases at J; junction bases unmatched: 2. For the CDR3, the DNA is TGTGCCAGCAGTTCGGGACTAGCGGGAGCCAATGAGCAGTTCTTC. Translating it yields CASSSGLAGANEQFF.

The chain combines TRBV30 with TRBJ1-5, with a tentative D call TRBD1 (5 bases). CDR3 length equals 13 residues. Germline V CDR1 and CDR2: GTSNPN, SVGIG (reference sequence). V dropped 5 bases and J dropped 4 bases, with 12 bases sitting between them. The CDR3 sequence: CAWGGGINQPQHF. CDR3 sequence (DNA): TGTGCCTGGGGGGGGGGGATTAATCAGCCCCAGCATTTT. The full variable domain, completed using reference TRBV30 and TRBJ1-5, is SQTIHQWPATLVQPVGSPLSLECTVEGTSNPNLYWYRQAAGRGLQLLFYSVGIGQISSEVPQNLSASRPQDRQFILSSKKLLLSDSGFYLCAWGGGINQPQHFGDGTRLSIL.

A few counts support this clonotype. V gene TRBV27 combines with J gene TRBJ1-2, with D tentatively TRBD1 (5 bases). This CDR3 comprises 13 residues. CDR1 is MNHEY, CDR2 SMNVEV, per germline (reference sequence). Trimming took off 3 bases at V and 10 bases at J, with 15 bases between the two ends. The CDR3, as DNA: TGTGCCAGCAGTTTCGGGTGGGGGATCGACTACACCTTC. This sequence encodes CASSFGWGIDYTF.